The 28 T cell receptor beta chains given below trace back to one sample, sequenced in a study of blood T cell repertoires in COVID-19. Using immunoSEQ multiplex PCR, the repertoire was profiled, and TCRdb retains in-frame clones only, with some absent. Seen here are around 150,000 clones, over 80% observed once, and the top ten hold nearly 5%. Material: peripheral blood. These receptors were collected from a man in his thirties or forties with COVID-19, enrolled during active disease.

This clone came up once. The chain joins TRBV29-1 to TRBJ1-1; D unresolved. The CDR3 contains 13 residues. Per the germline V gene, CDR1 is SQVTM and CDR2 is ANQGSEA. V dropped 8 bases and J dropped 0 bases, with 13 bases sitting between them. In DNA, the CDR3 is TGCAGCCCCGAACCACGAGTGAACACTGAAGCTTTCTTT. Translating it yields CSPEPRVNTEAFF.

This chain joins TRBV7-3 and TRBJ1-2; D unresolved. The length of the CDR3 is 16 residues. V lost 1 base and J 0 bases, leaving 12 bases between the germline ends. Germline-derived CDR1 and CDR2 are SGHTA and FQGTGA. The CDR3, as DNA: TGTGCCAGCAGCTTAAGCGGCAGCAAGTCTAACTATGGCTACACCTTC. Amino acid sequence: CASSLSGSKSNYGYTF.

Comment on this clone: The same CDR3 also results from other DNA sequences found in this sample. The V gene is TRBV7-2, the J gene TRBJ1-3; perhaps TRBD1 as D (5 bases). V was cut by 2 bases and J by 4 bases, with 9 bases left in between. The CDR3 runs 14 residues. Germline assignment: CDR1 SGHTA and CDR2 FQGNSA. CDR3 nucleotides: TGTGCCAGCAGCTTACAGGGCCCCGGAAACACCATATATTTT. This codes for CASSLQGPGNTIYF. Using reference TRBV7-2 and TRBJ1-3 for the parts outside the CDR3, the full variable domain is GAGVSQSPSNKVTEKGKDVELRCDPISGHTALYWYRQSLGQGLEFLIYFQGNSAPDKSGLPSDRFSAERTGGSVSTLTIQRTQQEDSAVYLCASSLQGPGNTIYFGEGSWLTVV.

The CDR3 region is CASSPATGWREGGDTQYF. CDR3 in DNA: TGTGCCAGCAGCCCAGCAACGGGATGGCGGGAGGGGGGAGATACGCAGTATTTT. The rearrangement uses TRBV11-2 and TRBJ2-3; 9 bases map to TRBD2. The CDR3 sequence is 18 residues long. J gave up 5 bases and V 5 bases, and 17 bases lay outside the gene matches. The germline gives CDR1 SGHAT, CDR2 FQNNGV.

This clone is a singleton in its sample. The rearrangement uses TRBV28 and TRBJ1-5; 8 bases agree with TRBD1. V dropped 5 bases and J dropped 6; count of bases not matched to a gene: 3. CDR1 MDHEN and CDR2 SYDVKM come from the germline V gene. The CDR3 spans 13 residues. CDR3: CASSDRGPQPQHF. The CDR3 DNA sequence: TGTGCCAGCAGTGACAGGGGCCCTCAGCCCCAGCATTTT.

This clone was observed a few times. The CDR3 sequence: CASSPKQGVAGELFF. CDR3 coding DNA: TGTGCCAGCAGCCCTAAACAGGGAGTCGCCGGGGAGCTGTTTTTT. The rearrangement uses TRBV7-2 and TRBJ2-2; a weak D match, TRBD1 (6 bases). The CDR3 has 15 amino acids. Between the trimmed V and J ends, which lost 5 bases and 6 bases, there was a span of 16 bases. Germline V lookup: CDR1 SGHTA, CDR2 FQGNSA.

The chain employs TRBV10-3 and TRBJ2-1, with 7 bases aligning to TRBD2. J gave up 2 bases and V 4 bases, and 2 bases lay outside the gene matches. The germline CDR1 and CDR2 sequences are ENHRY and SYGVKD. This CDR3 has 14 amino acids. CDR3 in DNA: TGTGCCATCAGTGCCGGGACTACCTACAATGAGCAGTTCTTC. This encodes CAISAGTTYNEQFF.

The chain couples TRBV4-3 to TRBJ1-2, with D possibly matching TRBD1 (5 bases). The germline V gene has CDR1 LGHNA and CDR2 YSLEER. V dropped 4 bases and J dropped 9 bases, with 18 bases sitting between them. The CDR3 sequence is 14 residues long. CDR3 residues: CASSPDRTGLSYTF. In DNA form, the CDR3 reads TGCGCCAGCAGCCCCGACAGAACAGGCTTAAGCTACACCTTC.

V gene TRBV27 combines with J gene TRBJ1-1; TRBD1 is a possible D gene (6 bases). Germline V CDR1 and CDR2: MNHEY, SMNVEV (reference sequence). The CDR3 contains 15 residues. V was trimmed by 5 bases and J by 4 bases, leaving 17 bases between them. In nucleotides, the CDR3 is TGTGCCAGCAGTGCCTCCTACAGGGTCCCCACTGAAGCTTTCTTT. It codes for CASSASYRVPTEAFF.

The chain is built from TRBV6-5 and TRBJ2-7; 13 nucleotides match TRBD2. Germline CDR1 reads MNHEY; CDR2 reads SVGAGI. With 4 bases clipped from V and 8 bases from J, the junction kept 5 bases outside the gene matches. The CDR3 is 14 amino acids. The CDR3 nucleotides are TGTGCCAGCAGTTGGACTAGCGGGAGTGCTAAGCAGTACTTC. Translating it yields CASSWTSGSAKQYF.

This clone was observed once. CDR3 loop: CASSRGRAEYNEQFF. The CDR3, as DNA: TGTGCCAGCAGCCGGGGGAGGGCCGAGTACAATGAGCAGTTCTTC. The chain employs TRBV3-1 (or the pseudogene TRBV3-2) and TRBJ2-1; 7 bases are shared with TRBD2. V was pared by 4 bases and J by 4 bases, with 7 bases of the junction left unmatched. CDR3 length equals 15 residues. Germline assignment: CDR1 LGHDT and CDR2 YNNKEL (reference sequence).

The V call is TRBV19, the J call TRBJ1-1; perhaps TRBD1 as D (5 bases). The CDR3 is 14 residues long. V was shortened by 7 bases and J by 5 bases, with 17 bases between the two germline ends. Per the germline V gene, CDR1 is LNHDA and CDR2 is SQIVND (reference sequence). CDR3 DNA sequence: TGTGCCAGTACAAAAATTGGGGGGAGGACTGAAGCTTTCTTT. Translated, it gives CASTKIGGRTEAFF. The full variable domain, in which reference TRBV19 and TRBJ1-1 provide the parts outside the CDR3, is DGGITQSPKYLFRKEGQNVTLSCEQNLNHDAMYWYRQDPGQGLRLIYYSQIVNDFQKGDIAEGYSVSREKKESFPLTVTSAQKNPTAFYLCASTKIGGRTEAFFGQGTRLTVV.

The chain links TRBV30 to TRBJ2-7, with D perhaps matching TRBD1 (6 bases). This CDR3 contains 13 residues. Trimming removed 3 bases from V and 7 bases from J, with 16 bases in between. The germline CDR1 and CDR2 sequences are GTSNPN and SVGIG (reference sequence). CDR3 in amino acids: CAWSRRGQGEQYF. The CDR3 DNA sequence: TGTGCCTGGAGCCGCAGGGGCCAGGGGGAGCAGTACTTC.

V and J are TRBV6-5 and TRBJ2-7; TRBD2 aligns across 9 bases. The CDR3 is 13 residues long. Germline CDR1 is MNHEY and CDR2 is SVGAGI. J was trimmed by 3 bases and V by 8 bases; bases with no gene match: 5. The CDR3 reads CASVAGALYEQYF. The CDR3 nucleotides read TGTGCCAGCGTAGCGGGAGCGCTCTACGAGCAGTACTTC.

The V call is TRBV5-1, the J call TRBJ1-1; D might be TRBD1 (6 bases). The CDR3 loop spans 15 amino acids. CDR1 is SGHRS and CDR2 is YFSETQ in the germline V gene. The V end was cut by 0 bases, the J end by 4 bases, with 13 bases between. CDR3 DNA: TGCGCCAGCAGCTTGGCCACAGGGCGAGGCACTGAAGCTTTCTTT. It translates to CASSLATGRGTEAFF. The full variable domain, completed using reference TRBV5-1 and TRBJ1-1, is KAGVTQTPRYLIKTRGQQVTLSCSPISGHRSVSWYQQTPGQGLQFLFEYFSETQRNKGNFPGRFSGRQFSNSRSEMNVSTLELGDSALYLCASSLATGRGTEAFFGQGTRLTVV.

The rearrangement uses TRBV5-1 and TRBJ2-1; a possible D gene is TRBD1 (5 bases). This CDR3 has 14 amino acids. V dropped 2 bases and J dropped 5 bases, with 11 bases sitting between them. Per the germline V gene, CDR1 is SGHRS and CDR2 is YFSETQ. This CDR3 reads CASSFATADNEQFF. The CDR3, as DNA: TGCGCCAGCAGCTTCGCGACAGCAGACAATGAGCAGTTCTTC.

CDR3 in amino acids: CASSYPPGGVNTEAFF. CDR3 DNA: TGTGCCAGCAGTTACCCGCCAGGGGGAGTGAACACTGAAGCTTTCTTT. The chain carries TRBV6-6 and TRBJ1-1; 7 positions match TRBD1. The V gene's germline CDR1 is MNHNY and CDR2 SVGAGI (reference sequence). This CDR3 contains 16 residues. The junction had 6 bases not matched to a gene; V was cut back by 2 bases and J by 0 bases.

To note about this clone: The sample carries other DNA sequences with the same CDR3. V usage is TRBV5-1 and J usage is TRBJ1-4, with 8 bases lining up with TRBD1. CDR3 length: 15 residues. Germline CDR1 reads SGHRS; CDR2 reads YFSETQ. The J segment lost 3 bases and the V segment lost 0 bases, leaving 1 base of the junction unmatched. Written as DNA, the CDR3 is TGCGCCAGCAGCTTGGCGACAGGGGCTAATGAAAAACTGTTTTTT. Its translation is CASSLATGANEKLFF.

The rearrangement uses TRBV19 and TRBJ2-5, with TRBD2 identical over 11 bases. The germline V gene has CDR1 LNHDA and CDR2 SQIVND (reference sequence). Losses at the gene ends were 1 base for V and 5 bases for J; bases not matched to a gene: 6. The CDR3 has 16 residues. CDR3 region: CASSIGLAGGSETQYF. DNA of the CDR3: TGTGCCAGTAGTATAGGGCTAGCGGGAGGTTCCGAGACCCAGTACTTC.

V gene TRBV29-1 combines with J gene TRBJ1-2; 10 bases fit TRBD1. CDR1 SQVTM and CDR2 ANQGSEA come from the germline V gene. This CDR3 spans 17 amino acids. V lost 4 bases and J lost 4; bases outside the gene matches: 15. DNA for the CDR3: TGCAGCGTTGGGGCCACCGGGACAGGGGAGGGTCTCTATGGCTACACCTTC. Its translation: CSVGATGTGEGLYGYTF.

This chain joins TRBV24-1 and TRBJ2-2; possible D gene TRBD1, 6 bases. Per germline, CDR1 KGHDR and CDR2 SFDVKD. There are 15 residues in the CDR3. The V end was cut by 3 bases, the J end by 1 base, with 8 bases between. CDR3 in DNA: TGTGCCACCAGTGATCCGGGACAGAACACCGGGGAGCTGTTTTTT. This translates into CATSDPGQNTGELFF.

The chain employs TRBV6-1 and TRBJ1-5, with D possibly being TRBD1 (6 bases). Germline V gene data show CDR1 as MNHNS and CDR2 as SASEGT. This CDR3 is 16 amino acids long. V lost 0 bases and J 7 bases, leaving 16 bases between the germline ends. The CDR3 here is CASSEAHGQIRQPQHF. Here the CDR3 DNA reads TGTGCCAGCAGTGAAGCCCACGGACAGATCCGCCAGCCCCAGCATTTT.

The genes are TRBV6-5 and TRBJ1-2; 7 bases fit TRBD1. Trimming removed 5 bases from V and 8 bases from J; junction bases left unmatched: 11. The V gene's germline CDR1 is MNHEY and CDR2 SVGAGI. This CDR3 comprises 14 residues. In DNA form, the CDR3 reads TGTGCCAGCAGTCGGACAGGCTCGATGGGGGGCTACACCTTC. Its translation is CASSRTGSMGGYTF.

This clone was seen just once. The chain uses TRBV4-1 and TRBJ2-5; D remains ambiguous. The V and J ends lost 4 bases and 3 bases respectively, with 15 bases between them. The CDR3 is made up of 15 amino acids. Germline V lookup: CDR1 MGHRA, CDR2 YSYEKL. The CDR3 region is CASSPTPLREETQYF. The CDR3 DNA follows: TGCGCCAGCAGCCCTACTCCACTTAGAGAAGAGACCCAGTACTTC.

CDR3 coding DNA: TGTGCCAGCAGCCCCGCGGCCGGGGAGCTGTTTTTT. As protein: CASSPAAGELFF. V is TRBV7-3 and J is TRBJ2-2; D ambiguous. The germline CDR1 and CDR2 sequences are SGHTA and FQGTGA. The V and J ends lost 5 bases and 6 bases respectively, with 7 bases between them. This CDR3 region has 12 residues.

V and J are TRBV9 and TRBJ2-2; TRBD2 matches at 7 bases. V trimming: 0 bases; J trimming: 4 bases; junction bases outside the gene matches: 6. The CDR3 runs 16 residues. CDR1 SGDLS and CDR2 YYNGEE come from the germline V gene. The chain's CDR3 is CASSVAGREGTGELFF. CDR3 DNA: TGTGCCAGCAGCGTAGCTGGCAGGGAGGGCACCGGGGAGCTGTTTTTT.

The V call is TRBV11-2, the J call TRBJ2-3, with no clear D. Germline lookup yields CDR1 SGHAT and CDR2 FQNNGV. The CDR3 consists of 14 residues. The V gene lost 0 bases and the J gene lost 6 bases, with 10 bases spanning the gap. The CDR3 sequence is CASSLDPFPDTQYF. CDR3 sequence (DNA): TGTGCCAGCAGCTTAGATCCTTTCCCTGATACGCAGTATTTT.

This chain links TRBV6-2 or TRBV6-3 with TRBJ1-5; D gene uncertain. Deletions cut 2 bases from V and 0 bases from J, with 11 bases between. The CDR3 is 16 amino acids. Looked up from germline, CDR1 is MNHEY and CDR2 is SVGEGT. CDR3 DNA sequence: TGTGCCAGCAGTTACCGAGGTCCCTCTAGCAATCAGCCCCAGCATTTT. This codes for CASSYRGPSSNQPQHF.